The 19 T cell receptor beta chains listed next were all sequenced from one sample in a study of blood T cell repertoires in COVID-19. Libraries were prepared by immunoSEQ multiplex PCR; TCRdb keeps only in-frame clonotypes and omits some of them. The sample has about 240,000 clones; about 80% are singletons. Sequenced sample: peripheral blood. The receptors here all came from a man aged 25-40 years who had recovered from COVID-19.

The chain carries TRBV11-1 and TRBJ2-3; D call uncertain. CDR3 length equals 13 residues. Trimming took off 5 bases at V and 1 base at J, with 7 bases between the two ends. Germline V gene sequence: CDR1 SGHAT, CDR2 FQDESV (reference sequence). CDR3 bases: TGTGCCAGCAGCCCGTCGGGCACAGATACGCAGTATTTT. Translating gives CASSPSGTDTQYF.

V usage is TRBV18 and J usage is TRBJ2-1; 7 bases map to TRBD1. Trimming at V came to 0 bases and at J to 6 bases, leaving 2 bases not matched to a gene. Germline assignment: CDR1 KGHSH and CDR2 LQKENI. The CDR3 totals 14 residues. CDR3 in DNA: TGTGCCAGCTCACCACCAAGGGGGCGCAATGAGCAGTTCTTC. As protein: CASSPPRGRNEQFF.

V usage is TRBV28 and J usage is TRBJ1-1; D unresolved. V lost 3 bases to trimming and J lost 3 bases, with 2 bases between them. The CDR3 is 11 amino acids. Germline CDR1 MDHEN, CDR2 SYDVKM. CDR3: CASSFYTEAFF. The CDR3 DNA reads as TGTGCCAGCAGTTTCTACACTGAAGCTTTCTTT.

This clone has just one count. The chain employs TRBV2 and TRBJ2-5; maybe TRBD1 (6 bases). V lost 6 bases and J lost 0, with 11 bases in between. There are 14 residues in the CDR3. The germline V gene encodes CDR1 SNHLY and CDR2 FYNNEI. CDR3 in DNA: TGTGCCAGCAGCCGAGGACAGAACCAAGAGACCCAGTACTTC. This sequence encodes CASSRGQNQETQYF. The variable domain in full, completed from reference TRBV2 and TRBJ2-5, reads EPEVTQTPSHQVTQMGQEVILRCVPISNHLYFYWYRQILGQKVEFLVSFYNNEISEKSEIFDDQFSVERPDGSNFTLKIRSTKLEDSAMYFCASSRGQNQETQYFGPGTRLLVL.

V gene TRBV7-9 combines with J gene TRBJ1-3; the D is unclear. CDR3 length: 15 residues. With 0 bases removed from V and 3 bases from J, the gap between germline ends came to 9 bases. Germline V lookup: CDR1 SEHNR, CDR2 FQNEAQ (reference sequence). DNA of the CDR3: TGTGCCAGCAGCTTAGCCCGAGGGTTTGGAAACACCATATATTTT. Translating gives CASSLARGFGNTIYF.

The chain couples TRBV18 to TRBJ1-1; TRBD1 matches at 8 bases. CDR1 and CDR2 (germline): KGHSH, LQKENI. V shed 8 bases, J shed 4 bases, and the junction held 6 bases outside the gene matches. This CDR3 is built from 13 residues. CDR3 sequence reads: CASAETGATEAFF. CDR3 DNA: TGTGCCAGCGCCGAGACAGGGGCCACTGAAGCTTTCTTT.

The CDR3 sequence: CASSPPRGQANTEAFF. The DNA for the CDR3 is TGTGCCAGTAGTCCCCCCAGGGGACAGGCCAACACTGAAGCTTTCTTT. The rearrangement joins TRBV19 to TRBJ1-1, with 8 nucleotides matching TRBD1. The CDR3 has 16 amino acids. V trimming: 5 bases; J trimming: 2 bases; junction bases outside the gene matches: 10. The V gene's germline CDR1 is LNHDA and CDR2 SQIVND (reference sequence).

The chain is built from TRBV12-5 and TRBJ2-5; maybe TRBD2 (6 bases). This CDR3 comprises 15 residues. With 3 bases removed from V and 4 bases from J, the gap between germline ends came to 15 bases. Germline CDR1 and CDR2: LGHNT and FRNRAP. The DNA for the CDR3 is TGTGCTAGTGGTTTCGCCGGTCTGGGGGGAGAGACCCAGTACTTC. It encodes CASGFAGLGGETQYF.

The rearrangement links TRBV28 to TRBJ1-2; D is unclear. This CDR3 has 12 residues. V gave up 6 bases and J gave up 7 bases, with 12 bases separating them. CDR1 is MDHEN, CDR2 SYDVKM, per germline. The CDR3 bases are TGTGCCAGCAGCCTGACTGGCGCTGGCTACACCTTC. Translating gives CASSLTGAGYTF.

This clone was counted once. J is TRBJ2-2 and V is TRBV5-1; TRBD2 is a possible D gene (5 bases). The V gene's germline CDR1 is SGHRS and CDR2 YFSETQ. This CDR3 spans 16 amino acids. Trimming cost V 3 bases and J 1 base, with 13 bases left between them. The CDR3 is CASSSGLRGNTGELFF. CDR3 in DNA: TGCGCCAGCAGCTCCGGGCTCCGGGGGAACACCGGGGAGCTGTTTTTT.

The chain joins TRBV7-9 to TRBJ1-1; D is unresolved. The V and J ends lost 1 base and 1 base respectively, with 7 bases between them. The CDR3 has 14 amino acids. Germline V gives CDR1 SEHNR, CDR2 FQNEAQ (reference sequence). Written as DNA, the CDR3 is TGTGCCAGCAGCTTAGTGTCCCAGAACACTGAAGCTTTCTTT. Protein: CASSLVSQNTEAFF.

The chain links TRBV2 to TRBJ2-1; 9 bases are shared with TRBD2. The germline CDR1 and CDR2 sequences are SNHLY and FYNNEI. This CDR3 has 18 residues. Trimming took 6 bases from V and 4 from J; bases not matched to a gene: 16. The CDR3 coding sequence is TGTGCCAGCAGCCGGACGCGGAGCGGGGGGCTCCCGTACAATGAGCAGTTCTTC. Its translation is CASSRTRSGGLPYNEQFF.

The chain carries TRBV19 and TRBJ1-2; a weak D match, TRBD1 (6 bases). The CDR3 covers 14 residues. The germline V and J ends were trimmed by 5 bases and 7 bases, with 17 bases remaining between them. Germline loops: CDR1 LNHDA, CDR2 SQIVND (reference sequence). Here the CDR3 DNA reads TGTGCCAGTAGTCAGGTGGCAGGGGACGGTGGCTACACCTTC. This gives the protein CASSQVAGDGGYTF.

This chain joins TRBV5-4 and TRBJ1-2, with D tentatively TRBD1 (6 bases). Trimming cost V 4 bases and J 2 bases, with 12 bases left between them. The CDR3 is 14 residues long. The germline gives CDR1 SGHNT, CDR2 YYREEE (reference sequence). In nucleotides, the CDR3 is TGTGCCAGCAGCCGGGGGGGCAGCAACTATGGCTACACCTTC. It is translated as CASSRGGSNYGYTF.

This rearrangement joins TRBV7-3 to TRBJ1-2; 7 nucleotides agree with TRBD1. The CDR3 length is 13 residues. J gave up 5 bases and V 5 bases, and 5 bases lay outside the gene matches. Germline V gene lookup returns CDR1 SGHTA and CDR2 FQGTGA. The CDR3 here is CASSPGTEYGYTF. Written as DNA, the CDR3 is TGTGCCAGCAGCCCCGGGACAGAGTATGGCTACACCTTC.

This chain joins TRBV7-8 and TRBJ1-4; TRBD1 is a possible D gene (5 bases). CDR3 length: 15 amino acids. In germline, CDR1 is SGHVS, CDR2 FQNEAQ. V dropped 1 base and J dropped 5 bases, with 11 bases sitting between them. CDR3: CASSLGTGGNEKLFF. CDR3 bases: TGTGCCAGCAGCTTAGGCACGGGGGGGAATGAAAAACTGTTTTTT.

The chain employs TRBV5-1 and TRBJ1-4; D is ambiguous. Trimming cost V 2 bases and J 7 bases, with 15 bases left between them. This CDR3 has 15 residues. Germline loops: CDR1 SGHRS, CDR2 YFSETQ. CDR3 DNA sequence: TGCGCCAGCAGCTTCCTTGGACTTAGTGGTGAAAAACTGTTTTTT. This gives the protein CASSFLGLSGEKLFF.

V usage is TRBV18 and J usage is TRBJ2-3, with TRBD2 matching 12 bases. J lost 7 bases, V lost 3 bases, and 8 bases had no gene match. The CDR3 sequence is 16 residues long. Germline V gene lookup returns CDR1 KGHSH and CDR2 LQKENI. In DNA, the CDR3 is TGTGCCAGCTCACCTGGACTAGCGGGGCTAGGGAATACGCAGTATTTT. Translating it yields CASSPGLAGLGNTQYF.

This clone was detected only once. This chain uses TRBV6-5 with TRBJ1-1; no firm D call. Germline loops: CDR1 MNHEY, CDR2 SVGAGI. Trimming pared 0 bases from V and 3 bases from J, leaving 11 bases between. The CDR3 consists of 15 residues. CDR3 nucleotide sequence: TGTGCCAGCAGTTACTCGATACGGTTGGACACTGAAGCTTTCTTT. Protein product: CASSYSIRLDTEAFF.